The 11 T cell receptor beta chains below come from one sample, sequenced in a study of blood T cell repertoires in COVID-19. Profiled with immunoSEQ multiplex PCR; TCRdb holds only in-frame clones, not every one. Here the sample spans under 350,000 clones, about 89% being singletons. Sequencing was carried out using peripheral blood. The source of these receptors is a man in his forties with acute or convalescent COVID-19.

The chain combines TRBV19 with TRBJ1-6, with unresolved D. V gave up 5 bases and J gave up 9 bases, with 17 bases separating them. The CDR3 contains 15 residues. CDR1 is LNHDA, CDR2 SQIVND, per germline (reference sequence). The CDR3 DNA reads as TGTGCCAGTAGTTCCCGGGCAGCCGCGGGTTCACCCCTCCACTTT. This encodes CASSSRAAAGSPLHF.

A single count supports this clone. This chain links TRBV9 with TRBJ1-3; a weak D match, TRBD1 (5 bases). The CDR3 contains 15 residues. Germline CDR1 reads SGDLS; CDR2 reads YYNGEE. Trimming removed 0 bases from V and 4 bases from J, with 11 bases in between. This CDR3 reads CASSVEPGSGNTIYF. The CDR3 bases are TGTGCCAGCAGCGTAGAGCCAGGGTCAGGAAACACCATATATTTT.

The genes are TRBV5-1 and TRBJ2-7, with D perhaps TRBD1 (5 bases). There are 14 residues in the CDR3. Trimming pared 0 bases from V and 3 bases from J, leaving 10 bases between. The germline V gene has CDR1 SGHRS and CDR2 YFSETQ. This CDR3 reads CASSLDNRNYEQYF. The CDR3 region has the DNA TGCGCCAGCAGCTTGGATAACAGGAACTACGAGCAGTACTTC.

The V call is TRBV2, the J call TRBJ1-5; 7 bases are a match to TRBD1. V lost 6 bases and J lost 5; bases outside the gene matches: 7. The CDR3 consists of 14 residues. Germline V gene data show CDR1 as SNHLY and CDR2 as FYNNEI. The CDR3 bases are TGTGCCAGCAGCGAGATCACAGGGGATCAGCCCCAGCATTTT. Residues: CASSEITGDQPQHF.

CDR3: CASSPRRDSSYNEQFF. CDR3 sequence (DNA): TGTGCCAGCAGCCCCAGGAGGGACTCCTCCTACAATGAGCAGTTCTTC. The chain uses TRBV14 and TRBJ2-1, with D possibly TRBD2 on 6 matching bases. This CDR3 has 16 residues. Germline V lookup: CDR1 SGHDN, CDR2 FVKESK. Trimming stripped 4 bases from V and 0 bases from J, with 13 bases between.

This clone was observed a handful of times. The chain's CDR3 is CASSHVGRERNTIYF. Written as DNA, the CDR3 is TGTGCCAGCAGCCATGTCGGTCGTGAAAGAAACACCATATATTTT. This chain connects TRBV4-2 to TRBJ1-3; D call uncertain. V lost 3 bases and J 5 bases, leaving 14 bases between the germline ends. Germline lookup yields CDR1 LGHNA and CDR2 YNFKEQ. CDR3 length equals 15 residues.

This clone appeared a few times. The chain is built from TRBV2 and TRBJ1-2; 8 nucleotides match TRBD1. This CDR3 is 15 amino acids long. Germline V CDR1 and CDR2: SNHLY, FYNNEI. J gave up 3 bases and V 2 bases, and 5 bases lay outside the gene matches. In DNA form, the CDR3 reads TGTGCCAGCAGTGAACGTGGACAGGGATACTATGGCTACACCTTC. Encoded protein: CASSERGQGYYGYTF.

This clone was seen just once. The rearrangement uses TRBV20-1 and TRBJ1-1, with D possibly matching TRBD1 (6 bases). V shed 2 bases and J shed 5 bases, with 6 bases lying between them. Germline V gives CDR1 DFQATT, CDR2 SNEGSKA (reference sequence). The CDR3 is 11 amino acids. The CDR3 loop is CSARTGTEAFF. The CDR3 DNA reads TGCAGTGCTAGAACAGGGACTGAAGCTTTCTTT.

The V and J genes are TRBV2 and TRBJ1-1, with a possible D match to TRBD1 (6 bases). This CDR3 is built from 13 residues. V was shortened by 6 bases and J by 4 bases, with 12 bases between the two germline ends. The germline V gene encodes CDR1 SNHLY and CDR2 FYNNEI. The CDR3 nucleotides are TGTGCCAGCAGGATCACAGGGATCACTGAAGCTTTCTTT. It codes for CASRITGITEAFF.

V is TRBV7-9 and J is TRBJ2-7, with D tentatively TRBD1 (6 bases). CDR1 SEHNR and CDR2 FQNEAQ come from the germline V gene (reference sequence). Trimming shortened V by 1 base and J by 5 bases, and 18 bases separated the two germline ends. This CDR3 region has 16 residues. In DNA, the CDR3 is TGTGCCAGCAGCTTAGGATGGACAGACGGCCTAAACGAGCAGTACTTC. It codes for CASSLGWTDGLNEQYF.

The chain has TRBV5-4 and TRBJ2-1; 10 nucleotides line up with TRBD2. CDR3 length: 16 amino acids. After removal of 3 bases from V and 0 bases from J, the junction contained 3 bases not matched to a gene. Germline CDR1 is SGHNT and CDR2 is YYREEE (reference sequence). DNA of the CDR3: TGTGCCAGCAGCTCTAGCGGGGGATACTCCTACAATGAGCAGTTCTTC. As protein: CASSSSGGYSYNEQFF.